The clone carrying this TCR beta chain turned up a few times. The antigen is unknown. This entry is derived from a study of T-cell reconstitution after alpha-beta-depleted transplantation in children. V lost 3 bases to trimming and J lost 5 bases; unmatched junction nucleotides: 5. The CDR3 is made up of 15 amino acids. From germline, CDR1 is KGHSH and CDR2 LQKENI. For TCRbeta, the library was prepared with unique molecular identifiers. TCRdb analysed the PCR reads with MiXCR anew, one entry per CDR3 protein. This table holds 780,000 or so distinct CDR3 sequences, roughly 15% found once. Findings of the study overall: Two months or so post-transplant, alpha-beta T cells reportedly derived from several hundred expanded graft clones.

Sequencing used PBMCs, mostly from graft donor cells, obtained 360 days after TCRalphabeta/CD19-depleted stem cell transplant. The sequence was collected from a male patient aged 10 to 17 who had a stem cell transplant for acute lymphoblastic leukemia, so the T cells may come from the graft donor. The chain joins TRBV18 to TRBJ2-7; 12 positions match TRBD2. The CDR3 spells CASSPETSGSHEQYF. The CDR3 DNA follows: TGTGCCAGCTCACCGGAGACTAGCGGGAGCCACGAGCAGTACTTC.